Listed below are T cell receptor beta chains from one sample, sequenced in a study of OX40 agonist ivuxolimab in advanced cancers. Clones were sequenced by immunoSEQ multiplex PCR, and TCRdb holds only the in-frame ones, with some missing. This repertoire shows 65,000 to 80,000 clones, approximately 91% found once; its top ten account for around 0.75%. This specimen was CD4+ or CD8+ T cells sorted from blood, taken in a trial of the OX40 agonist ivuxolimab. The source of these receptors is an adult with an advanced solid tumor such as melanoma, head and neck, liver or kidney cancer. Each CDR3 is given with its conserved first and last residue.

V gene: TRBV14
J gene: TRBJ2-1
CDR3 protein: CASSRLAGAINEQFF

V gene: TRBV5-1
J gene: TRBJ2-1
CDR3 protein: CASSLGSGSEQFF

V gene: TRBV7-2
J gene: TRBJ2-7
CDR3 protein: CASSTSSSGRAYEQYF

V gene: TRBV6-6
J gene: TRBJ1-2
CDR3 protein: CASSGDSGGYTF

V gene: TRBV4-1
J gene: TRBJ1-2
CDR3 protein: CASSQAPDTYYGYTF

V gene: TRBV21-1
J gene: TRBJ2-7
CDR3 protein: CASSDPEREAPYEQYF

V gene: TRBV5-8
J gene: TRBJ2-1
CDR3 protein: CASDLKRDRKNEQFF

V gene: TRBV5-1
J gene: TRBJ2-3
CDR3 protein: CASSLDGSRDTQYF

V gene: TRBV7-2
J gene: TRBJ2-4
CDR3 protein: CASSRRGGLAKNIQYF

V gene: TRBV7-3
J gene: TRBJ2-2
CDR3 protein: CASSLTAGVGTGELFF

V gene: TRBV28
J gene: TRBJ1-6
CDR3 protein: CASSGESSPLHF

V gene: TRBV21-1
J gene: TRBJ2-1
CDR3 protein: CASSKGGPRDSGSSGAYNEQFF

V gene: TRBV4-2
J gene: TRBJ1-3
CDR3 protein: CASSQEGGQRSGNTIYF

V gene: TRBV14
J gene: TRBJ1-2
CDR3 protein: CASSQTGVPYGYTF

V gene: TRBV5-4
J gene: TRBJ2-5
CDR3 protein: CASSPGTSGQETQYF

V gene: TRBV5-1
J gene: TRBJ2-1
CDR3 protein: CASSFSRDSYNEQFF

V gene: TRBV11-2
J gene: TRBJ2-7
CDR3 protein: CASRPTSGSLYEQYF

V gene: TRBV2
J gene: TRBJ2-3
CDR3 protein: CASRRDRGNF

V gene: TRBV7-9
J gene: TRBJ2-1
CDR3 protein: CASSPPFGGNSYNEQFF

V gene: TRBV5-4
J gene: TRBJ2-1
CDR3 protein: CASSRILADYNEQFF

V gene: TRBV7-2
J gene: TRBJ2-7
CDR3 protein: CASSFYLGSEQYF

V gene: TRBV21-1
J gene: TRBJ2-1
CDR3 protein: CASSGCPLTSGPYNEQFF

V gene: TRBV7-3
J gene: TRBJ2-1
CDR3 protein: CASSPSPFRDRAYSNEQFF

V gene: TRBV5-1
J gene: TRBJ1-4
CDR3 protein: CASSLPGTSNEKLFF

V gene: TRBV5-1
J gene: TRBJ1-1
CDR3 protein: CASSFLRGPLSEAFF

V gene: TRBV19
J gene: TRBJ1-1
CDR3 protein: CASSRIRNRDKEVMNTEAFF

V gene: TRBV28
J gene: TRBJ1-1
CDR3 protein: CASILNTEAFF

V gene: TRBV28
J gene: TRBJ1-1
CDR3 protein: CASSLYRGEAFF

V gene: TRBV28
J gene: TRBJ1-5
CDR3 protein: CASSYSWRYSNQPQHF

V gene: TRBV27
J gene: TRBJ2-1
CDR3 protein: CASTKMGLADTYNEQFF

V gene: TRBV27
J gene: TRBJ2-7
CDR3 protein: CASSSGTGAIEQYF

V gene: TRBV28
J gene: TRBJ1-6
CDR3 protein: CASSFVGVYNSPLHF

V gene: TRBV4-3
J gene: TRBJ1-2
CDR3 protein: CASSQLDSRGGYTF

V gene: TRBV2
J gene: TRBJ2-1
CDR3 protein: CASSESSLPFF

V gene: TRBV29-1
J gene: TRBJ1-4
CDR3 protein: CSGSDITNEKLFF

V gene: TRBV27
J gene: TRBJ2-5
CDR3 protein: CASSLVGRGAQETQYF